This entry concerns a single T cell receptor (beta chain). The antigen is unknown. The CDR3 covers 18 residues. J was trimmed by 0 bases and V by 7 bases; bases with no gene match: 13. Germline V gene sequence: CDR1 WNHNN, CDR2 SYGVQD (reference sequence). This record belongs to a study of cytomegalovirus exposure and HLA in healthy donors. Primers for the PCR totalled 60 Vbeta and 13 Jbeta. TCRdb's table, derived via immunoSEQ multiplex PCR, lists solely in-frame clones and lacks some. The repertoire has some 130,000 clones, approximately 85% of them found once; the top ten carry about 6.7%. Findings and caveats of the study: Links to common viral pathogens appeared, in a later analysis, for several of the most significant clusters. Follow-up analysis later connected one missense variant in DCLRE1C with trimming of TCR beta V- and J-genes. Previously analyzed data showed that most TCR beta V segments were productive at a frequency of about 90% or about 30%. Clonal expansion was found to be greater in HLA-associated TCR beta chains than in equally common others in a later analysis.

The source is a woman in her thirties in good health and CMV-seropositive. This sequence joins TRBV10-1 and TRBJ1-3; 9 positions match TRBD1. The sample taken for sequencing was PBMCs. The CDR3 DNA sequence: TGCGCCAGCATTAACCGGGACAGGGATTTGAGCTCTGGAAACACCATATATTTT. Its translation: CASINRDRDLSSGNTIYF.